This T cell receptor (beta chain) came from a study of Ad26.COV2.S vaccination and SARS-CoV-2 variants. Whole-study findings and limits: Post-vaccination spike-specific CD8+ and CD4+ T cell responses reportedly had substantial breadth.

Assay used: immunoSEQ multiplex PCR; TCRdb lists only in-frame clones, some missing. The sample consists of more than 400,000 clones, 92% of them appearing once. Comment on this clone: Its cognate antigen is unknown.

Stated treatment: some 19 received Ad26.COV2.S at low or high dose, single or two shots; about 5 received placebo; per-sample allocation not given. After the first vaccine or placebo injection, samples were drawn on day 63. The germline V gene has CDR1 LGHNA and CDR2 YSLEER. This CDR3 spans 14 amino acids. V was clipped by 5 bases and J by 3 bases, with 13 bases between them. This specimen was peripheral blood, taken in a trial of Ad26.COV2.S vaccine versus placebo. The V and J genes are TRBV4-3 and TRBJ1-1, with D possibly being TRBD1 (5 bases). This clonotype originated in a person aged 18-60 years who received the Ad26.COV2.S COVID-19 vaccine or a placebo. CDR3 loop: CASSGWGEDTEAFF. The CDR3 coding sequence is TGCGCCAGCAGCGGCTGGGGGGAGGACACTGAAGCTTTCTTT.